This T cell receptor (beta chain) was obtained from a study of T-cell reconstitution after alpha-beta-depleted transplantation in children. The CDR3 is 14 residues long. The ends were cut back, 4 bases at V and 8 bases at J, with 15 bases in the middle. CDR1 is LGHDT and CDR2 is YNNKEL in the germline V gene (reference sequence). This clonotype came up many times. The TCRbeta library incorporated unique molecular identifiers. In TCRdb, the PCR reads were re-called with MiXCR into one record per CDR3 protein. The table has a few hundred thousand distinct CDR3 sequences, approximately 9.7% seen once; the top ten hold 5% to 6%.

J is TRBJ2-1 and V is TRBV3-1; D is ambiguous. This receptor was taken from a human donor who donated a stem cell graft to a child with SCID. The sequenced sample was PBMCs from the stem cell graft donor, obtained from the stem cell graft. The CDR3 DNA reads TGTGCCAGCAGCCGAGGCCTATCGGGCGATGAGCAGTTCTTC. This gives the protein CASSRGLSGDEQFF.